This is a list of T cell receptor beta chains from one sample in a study of follicular helper T cells after annual influenza vaccination. The protocol was immunoSEQ multiplex PCR, while the TCRdb copy is restricted to in-frame clones and leaves out a portion. The repertoire includes 2,000 or so clones, roughly 80% of them detected once, and roughly 3.2% sits in the top ten. This sample comprised CXCR5+ CD38- circulating T follicular helper cells from blood, obtained 7 days after influenza vaccination. These receptors were obtained from an adult who received the influenza vaccine. Each CDR3 is given with its conserved first and last residue. A D gene is named only where the DNA matches it firmly. Clone size is not always given. Where it is, it says once, few, many or a class for expanded clones.

v_call	j_call	clone_size	d_call	cdr3_nt	cdr3_aa
TRBV19	TRBJ2-1	NA	TRBD2	TGTGCCAGTAGTAGAGGGACTAGCGGGAGGTCCTACTACAATGAGCAGTTCTTC	CASSRGTSGRSYYNEQFF
TRBV19	TRBJ2-4	NA	TRBD2	TGTGCCAGTAGTCTAAGGACTAGCGGGAGTACAACCAAAAACATTCAGTACTTC	CASSLRTSGSTTKNIQYF
TRBV7-8	TRBJ1-1	NA	NA	TGTGCCAGCAGCCTCTTGGTGAACACTGAAGCTTTCTTT	CASSLLVNTEAFF
TRBV19	TRBJ1-2	few	NA	TGTGCCAGTAGTATAGTCCCCGATACTTCGGGCTACACCTTC	CASSIVPDTSGYTF
TRBV6-5	TRBJ1-2	few	TRBD1	TGTGCCAGCAGTCAACGGGGACAGGCCGGCTATGGCTACACCTTC	CASSQRGQAGYGYTF
TRBV5-1	TRBJ2-3	NA	NA	TGCGCCAGCAGCTTGGTAGCCTTATCAGATACGCAGTATTTT	CASSLVALSDTQYF
TRBV28	TRBJ2-5	NA	NA	TGTGCCACCCTCGTAGGGGGTCGGGAGACCCAGTACTTC	CATLVGGRETQYF
TRBV4-1	TRBJ1-5	NA	NA	TGCGCCAGCAGCCAAGATTCGACACCTTATAGCAATCAGCCCCAGCATTTT	CASSQDSTPYSNQPQHF
TRBV2	TRBJ2-4	NA	NA	TGTGCCAGCAGTGTCACGGGACCAACCCTAGCCAAAAACATTCAGTACTTC	CASSVTGPTLAKNIQYF
TRBV5-4	TRBJ2-2	NA	TRBD1	TGTGCCAGCAGCCGGGACAGGGCGAACACCGGGGAGCTGTTTTTT	CASSRDRANTGELFF
TRBV5-3	TRBJ2-5	NA	NA	TGTGCCAGAAGCTTGGGCCAGCAACCCCAAGAGACCCAGTACTTC	CARSLGQQPQETQYF
TRBV18	TRBJ1-4	once	NA	TGTGCCAGCTCATCGGACGGAAATGAAAAACTGTTTTTT	CASSSDGNEKLFF
TRBV29-1	TRBJ1-1	few	TRBD1	TGCAGCGGTACGGTGGACAGGGGGGAAGCTTTCTTT	CSGTVDRGEAFF
TRBV11-3	TRBJ2-3	NA	NA	TGTGCCAGCAGCCATCAACCTAGCACAGATACGCAGTATTTT	CASSHQPSTDTQYF
TRBV7-9	TRBJ2-1	NA	TRBD2	TGTGCCAGCAGCTCCGCGGGGGGCCGCAATAACAATGAGCAGTTCTTC	CASSSAGGRNNNEQFF
TRBV28	TRBJ2-3	NA	TRBD2	TGTGCCAGCAGTTTGGCGGGAGTGGGAGATACGCAGTATTTT	CASSLAGVGDTQYF
TRBV2	TRBJ2-1	NA	NA	TGTGCCAGCAGCCCCTCGAGGGGTATGGTGCAGTTCTTC	CASSPSRGMVQFF
TRBV5-1	TRBJ2-3	NA	TRBD2	TGCGCCAGCAGCTTGGACGTTAGCGGGAGATCCTTCACAGATACGCAGTATTTT	CASSLDVSGRSFTDTQYF
TRBV6-6	TRBJ1-2	NA	TRBD1	TGTGCCAGCAGTTCGACAGGGGGCGCCGGCTATGGCTACACCTTC	CASSSTGGAGYGYTF
TRBV11-2	TRBJ2-5	NA	NA	TGTGCCAGCAGCCGTCAAGAGACCCAGTACTTC	CASSRQETQYF